This TCR beta chain emerged from a study of shared clonotypes between healthy human individuals. On the study more broadly: The study enrolled a couple of women and a few men aged 18 to 49.

Naive CD8 isolation took CD45RO-negative cells positively selected for CCR7 and excluded terminally differentiated effector memory CD45RA+ cells. Deep-level assay runs were performed. Here immunoSEQ multiplex PCR was the method, and the copy in TCRdb shows in-frame clones only, minus some. The table lists 750,000 to 1,000,000 clones, 92% of them singletons. This clone came up once. Antigen: not known. General study results and limits: Sampling covered nothing but blood. Tissue TCR repertoires likely differ from those found in blood.

The specimen sequenced was naive CD8+ T cells sorted from blood. This receptor was taken from a man between 25 and 39 years old in good health.

The CDR3 DNA follows: TGTGCCAGCAGTTTTGGGCAGTACTCTCAGGAGCAGTACTTC. Translation: CASSFGQYSQEQYF. The chain couples TRBV27 to TRBJ2-7; D gene unclear. The CDR3 loop spans 14 amino acids. The V gene lost 3 bases and the J gene lost 7 bases, with 16 bases spanning the gap. Germline CDR1 MNHEY, CDR2 SMNVEV (reference sequence).